One sample yielded the 18 T cell receptor beta chains listed below, sequenced in a study of T-cell memory formation after mild COVID-19. From the 5' RACE reads, TCRdb called clonotypes with MiXCR, one entry per CDR3 protein. In the table there are roughly 160,000 distinct CDR3 sequences, around a tenth of which are singletons. The sample was PBMCs or a T cell subset sorted from them (not recorded which). The receptor source for this set is a man aged 18 to 30 who had mild COVID-19 (a few samples of this study predate the infection). Cell type and time point are not known.

This clonotype was seen repeatedly, ten times or more. The chain uses TRBV5-1 and TRBJ2-5; D uncertain. Germline CDR1 SGHRS, CDR2 YFSETQ. V gave up 0 bases and J gave up 1 base, with 1 base separating them. This CDR3 region has 12 residues. CDR3 residues: CASSLAQETQYF. For the CDR3, the DNA is TGCGCCAGCAGCTTGGCCCAAGAGACCCAGTACTTC.

This clonotype was seen more than once but under ten times. This chain uses TRBV3-1 with TRBJ2-5, with 8 bases identical to TRBD2. Germline CDR1 reads LGHDT; CDR2 reads YNNKEL (reference sequence). The V and J ends lost 4 bases and 4 bases, in that order; junction bases with no gene match: 8. There are 15 residues in the CDR3. The CDR3 is CASSRRGGTGETQYF. The CDR3 DNA reads TGTGCCAGCAGCCGCCGCGGGGGGACCGGAGAGACCCAGTACTTC.

This chain uses TRBV7-3 with TRBJ2-1; the D gene is possibly TRBD2 (6 bases). Germline CDR1 SGHTA, CDR2 FQGTGA. The germline V and J ends were trimmed by 5 bases and 3 bases, with 14 bases remaining between them. CDR3 length: 15 residues. For the CDR3, the DNA is TGTGCCAGCAGCCCCACGGGGGACGGCTACAATGAGCAGTTCTTC. It encodes CASSPTGDGYNEQFF.

This clonotype was counted a few times. The CDR3 DNA follows: TGTGCCAGCAGCAAGGGACATACAGAGGAATATGGCTACACCTTC. Its protein is CASSKGHTEEYGYTF. This chain connects TRBV4-2 to TRBJ1-2, with D perhaps TRBD1 (6 bases). Trimming cost V 5 bases and J 5 bases, with 18 bases left between them. The germline V gene has CDR1 LGHNA and CDR2 YNFKEQ. This CDR3 region has 15 residues.

This clonotype was recorded a few times. The chain joins TRBV3-1 to TRBJ1-1; maybe TRBD1 (5 bases). The CDR3 runs 15 residues. V was shortened by 0 bases and J by 10 bases, with 18 bases between the two germline ends. Germline V CDR1 and CDR2: LGHDT, YNNKEL (reference sequence). The CDR3 DNA reads TGTGCCAGCAGCCAAGATACCGTTAAGGGGAGGGGAGCTTTCTTT. It yields the protein CASSQDTVKGRGAFF.

In this sample, this clonotype turned up many times. The gene calls are TRBV12-3 or TRBV12-4 and TRBJ1-3; D not resolved. The CDR3 extends over 14 amino acids. Trimming took off 4 bases at V and 1 base at J, with 8 bases between the two ends. CDR3 sequence reads: CASSSTYSGNTIYF. In DNA form, the CDR3 reads TGTGCCAGCAGTTCGACCTATTCTGGAAACACCATATATTTT.

The chain joins TRBV12-3 or TRBV12-4 to TRBJ2-4; the D call may be TRBD1 or TRBD2 (6 bases each). V lost 8 bases and J 2 bases, leaving 13 bases between the germline ends. CDR3 length equals 14 residues. CDR3 region: CASGGGLTKNIQYF. The DNA for the CDR3 is TGTGCCAGCGGTGGGGGGCTGACCAAAAACATTCAGTACTTC.

The rearrangement uses TRBV12-3 or TRBV12-4 and TRBJ1-1, with D possibly TRBD1 on 5 matching bases. The CDR3 spans 14 residues. V lost 3 bases and J 6 bases, leaving 14 bases between the germline ends. The CDR3 region has the DNA TGTGCCAGCAGTTTCCATCAGGGCCGCGCTGAAGCTTTCTTT. Translating gives CASSFHQGRAEAFF.

The chain recombines TRBV27 with TRBJ1-2; unclear D gene. This CDR3 is 14 amino acids long. In germline, CDR1 is MNHEY, CDR2 SMNVEV (reference sequence). Trimming pared 3 bases from V and 8 bases from J, leaving 16 bases between. CDR3 DNA: TGTGCCAGCAGTTTCCTTGACCGAACGGGCGGCTACACCTTC. Amino acid sequence: CASSFLDRTGGYTF.

The V gene is TRBV7-2, the J gene TRBJ2-5, with TRBD2 matching 8 bases. From germline, CDR1 is SGHTA and CDR2 FQGNSA. The CDR3 has 15 residues. V shed 0 bases and J 4 bases; nucleotides not matched to a gene: 4. Here the CDR3 reads CASSLAGGLGETQYF. In DNA form, the CDR3 reads TGTGCCAGCAGCTTAGCGGGGGGACTAGGAGAGACCCAGTACTTC.

The chain links TRBV11-2 to TRBJ1-4; 8 bases are shared with TRBD1. The V gene's germline CDR1 is SGHAT and CDR2 FQNNGV. J lost 0 bases, V lost 1 base, and 4 bases had no gene match. The CDR3 covers 17 residues. In nucleotides, the CDR3 is TGTGCCAGCAGCTTAGTTCCAGGGGGCCCAACTAATGAAAAACTGTTTTTT. Translated, it gives CASSLVPGGPTNEKLFF.

This clonotype came up a few times. This chain connects TRBV3-1 to TRBJ2-5; 10 nucleotides match TRBD2. The CDR3 covers 16 residues. The ends lost 1 base at V and 4 bases at J; junction bases unmatched: 6. Per germline, CDR1 LGHDT and CDR2 YNNKEL (reference sequence). CDR3 DNA sequence: TGTGCCAGCAGCCAAGTTCCTAGCGGGGGACGAGAGACCCAGTACTTC. It codes for CASSQVPSGGRETQYF.

This clonotype was picked up a small number of times. This chain connects TRBV10-3 to TRBJ1-1, with D possibly being TRBD1 (5 bases). The V end lost 6 bases, the J end lost 0 bases, and 8 bases lay between the germline ends. CDR1 ENHRY and CDR2 SYGVKD come from the germline V gene. This CDR3 contains 13 residues. In DNA form, the CDR3 reads TGTGCCATCAGGGGGCCGCTGAACACTGAAGCTTTCTTT. The encoded protein is CAIRGPLNTEAFF.

This clonotype has more than one count but fewer than ten. The J gene is TRBJ2-2, the V gene TRBV29-1; 8 positions agree with TRBD1. J was trimmed by 6 bases and V by 4 bases; bases with no gene match: 4. The CDR3 length is 13 residues. Germline lookup yields CDR1 SQVTM and CDR2 ANQGSEA. The CDR3 DNA is TGCAGCGTTGTAGGCAGGGGGCCCGGGGAGCTGTTTTTT. The encoded protein is CSVVGRGPGELFF.

In its sample, this clonotype was seen many times. V is TRBV15 and J is TRBJ2-3; 7 bases map to TRBD1. The CDR3 is 13 residues long. From germline, CDR1 is LNHNV and CDR2 YYDKDF (reference sequence). With 8 bases clipped from V and 4 bases from J, the junction kept 6 bases outside the gene matches. The CDR3 loop is CATGPRGSDTQYF. The DNA of the CDR3 is TGTGCCACCGGCCCCAGGGGGTCAGATACGCAGTATTTT. The complete variable domain, with remaining parts taken from reference TRBV15 and TRBJ2-3, reads DAMVIQNPRYQVTQFGKPVTLSCSQTLNHNVMYWYQQKSSQAPKLLFHYYDKDFNNEADTPDNFQSRRPNTSFCFLDIRSPGLGDTAMYLCATGPRGSDTQYFGPGTRLTVL.

This clonotype was detected ten times or more. This chain links TRBV4-3 with TRBJ2-5; D not certain. Germline V gene sequence: CDR1 LGHNA, CDR2 YSLEER. The CDR3 is 15 residues long. The V end lost 2 bases, the J end lost 1 base, and 11 bases lay between the germline ends. The DNA of the CDR3 is TGCGCCAGCAGCCAATCATTGGGCAGCCAAGAGACCCAGTACTTC. This translates into CASSQSLGSQETQYF.

V is TRBV9 and J is TRBJ1-6; 7 nucleotides line up with TRBD1. The trim removed 4 bases at V and 0 bases at J, leaving 7 bases unmatched. The CDR3 sequence is 17 residues long. Germline V lookup: CDR1 SGDLS, CDR2 YYNGEE. DNA for the CDR3: TGTGCCAGCAGCCCCCGGGACAGTTCCTCCTATAATTCACCCCTCCACTTT. Translating gives CASSPRDSSSYNSPLHF. Full variable domain (missing parts from reference TRBV9 and TRBJ1-6): DSGVTQTPKHLITATGQRVTLRCSPRSGDLSVYWYQQSLDQGLQFLIQYYNGEERAKGNILERFSAQQFPDLHSELNLSSLELGDSALYFCASSPRDSSSYNSPLHFGNGTRLTVT.

This clonotype was seen a few times. J is TRBJ2-3 and V is TRBV10-3, with unresolved D. Germline V gene sequence: CDR1 ENHRY, CDR2 SYGVKD. The V end lost 3 bases, the J end lost 2 bases, and 0 bases lay between the germline ends. The CDR3 extends over 11 amino acids. The chain's CDR3 is CAISDTDTQYF. The CDR3 DNA is TGTGCCATCAGTGACACAGATACGCAGTATTTT.